This TCR beta chain was recovered during a study of blood T cells in healthy people across ages. This clonotype was counted many times. A second PCR, run for about 6 to 11 cycles, used a sample-barcoded 5' primer plus a J-beta primer mix. TCRdb independently ran MiXCR on the 5' RACE reads; one entry per CDR3 protein. Of just under 550,000 distinct CDR3 sequences listed, around 24% were seen once; the top ten hold approximately 10%. V was clipped by 3 bases and J by 5 bases, with 19 bases between them. Germline CDR1 is MDHEN and CDR2 is SYDVKM. The CDR3 is 16 residues long. These data are also associated with another study on T cells of mothers and their children. Per that study: It was found that thymic selection shapes TCR recombination output similarly in related and unrelated pairs.

The V gene is TRBV28, the J gene TRBJ2-5; no clear D gene. The receptor was derived from a boy younger than 18 in good health. Sequenced: blood. The CDR3 DNA sequence: TGTGCCAGCAGTTTCCTCGCCCCCGAAGAGGAGGAGACCCAGTACTTC. This sequence encodes CASSFLAPEEEETQYF.